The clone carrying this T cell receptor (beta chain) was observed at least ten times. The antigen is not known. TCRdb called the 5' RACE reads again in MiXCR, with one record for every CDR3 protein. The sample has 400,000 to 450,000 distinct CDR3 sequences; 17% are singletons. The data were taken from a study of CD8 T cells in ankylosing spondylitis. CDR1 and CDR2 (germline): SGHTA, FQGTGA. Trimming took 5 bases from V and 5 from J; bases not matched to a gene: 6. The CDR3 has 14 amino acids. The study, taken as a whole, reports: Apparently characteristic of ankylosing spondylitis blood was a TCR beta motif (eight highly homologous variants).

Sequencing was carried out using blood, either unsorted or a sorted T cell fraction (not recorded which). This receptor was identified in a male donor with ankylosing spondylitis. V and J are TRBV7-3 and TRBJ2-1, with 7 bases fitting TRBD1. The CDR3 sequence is CASSPDRMNNEQFF. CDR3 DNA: TGTGCCAGCAGCCCGGACAGGATGAACAATGAGCAGTTCTTC.